The 13 T cell receptor beta chains below all came from one sample that was sequenced in a study of GPR56 and killer-like receptors on CD4 memory cells. FACS enrichment separated five CD4+ populations based on killer cell lectin-like receptor and GPR56 expression. TCRdb re-called the reads; every CDR3 protein appears as one record, without DNA. The ten top clones account for more than 2.5%, within a sample of more than 2,500 distinct CDR3 sequences. Sequenced input: memory CD4+ T cells from blood. The receptors were gathered from a human donor in good health.

The J gene is TRBJ2-5, the V gene TRBV4-3; there is no DNA to check the TCRdb D call of TRBD1. CDR3 length: 18 amino acids. The germline CDR1 and CDR2 sequences are LGHNA and YSLEER. CDR3 sequence reads: CASSQEMGVWGQQETQYF.

This clonotype is labeled medium-sized based on frequency. The chain couples TRBV19 to TRBJ2-7. Germline V gene lookup returns CDR1 LNHDA and CDR2 SQIVND (reference sequence). The CDR3 loop spans 12 amino acids. The CDR3 here is CATADGAYEQYF.

The chain uses TRBV20-1 and TRBJ1-2; TCRdb gives TRBD1 as the D gene, but with no DNA this cannot be confirmed. Germline V gives CDR1 DFQATT, CDR2 SNEGSKA (reference sequence). This CDR3 contains 16 residues. CDR3 loop: CSARNPPERDPGGYTF.

The V and J genes are TRBV5-1 and TRBJ1-5. The length of the CDR3 is 14 residues. Germline V CDR1 and CDR2: SGHRS, YFSETQ. CDR3 sequence: CASSLDGADQPQHF.

The rearrangement links TRBV7-6 to TRBJ2-1; TCRdb picks TRBD1, but there is no DNA to check that call. The CDR3 length is 15 residues. CDR1 is SGHVS, CDR2 FNYEAQ, per germline. CDR3 loop: CASSLPARGRGEQFF.

This clonotype is labeled medium-sized (0.01 to 0.1%) based on frequency. This chain joins TRBV7-9 and TRBJ2-1; lacking DNA, the TRBD2 call made by TCRdb goes unchecked. The CDR3 covers 16 residues. CDR1 is SEHNR, CDR2 FQNEAQ, per germline (reference sequence). The CDR3 loop reads CASSLALGGGSNEQFF.

J is TRBJ2-7 and V is TRBV20-1; with no DNA, the TCRdb D assignment of TRBD1 cannot be verified. The CDR3 sequence is 15 residues long. Germline CDR1 reads DFQATT; CDR2 reads SNEGSKA (reference sequence). CDR3: CSASLRDRGINEQYF.

In terms of frequency, this clonotype is medium-sized. The gene calls are TRBV6-2 or TRBV6-3 and TRBJ2-3. The CDR3 is 13 amino acids. CDR1 and CDR2 from the germline V gene are MNHEY and SVGEGT. CDR3 loop: CASKGVGTDTQYF.

V gene TRBV3-1 combines with J gene TRBJ1-5. The CDR3 has 13 amino acids. Germline CDR1 and CDR2: LGHDT and YNNKEL (reference sequence). The CDR3 region is CASSQGGNQPQHF.

This clonotype is deemed medium-sized (0.01 to 0.1%) by its frequency. The V call is TRBV29-1, the J call TRBJ1-1. The germline gives CDR1 SQVTM, CDR2 ANQGSEA. CDR3 length: 12 amino acids. CDR3 loop: CSVEDSNTEAFF.

Its frequency marks this clonotype as medium-sized. This chain connects TRBV5-4 to TRBJ2-2; TCRdb gives TRBD1 as the D gene, but with no DNA this cannot be confirmed. Germline lookup yields CDR1 SGHNT and CDR2 YYREEE (reference sequence). This CDR3 is built from 16 residues. CDR3 amino acids: CASSSQEGGLTGELFF.

Considering frequency, this clonotype is medium-sized. V and J are TRBV7-2 and TRBJ2-2. This CDR3 spans 14 amino acids. Germline CDR1 SGHTA, CDR2 FQGNSA. Here the CDR3 reads CASSARPERGELFF.

Frequency places this clonotype as medium-sized. This chain joins TRBV7-2 and TRBJ1-1; TCRdb picks TRBD1, but there is no DNA to check that call. Germline V lookup: CDR1 SGHTA, CDR2 FQGNSA. This CDR3 has 15 residues. The CDR3 sequence is CASSPNRDRVAEAFF.